The 3 T cell receptor beta chains given below trace back to one sample, sequenced in a study of blood T cell repertoires in COVID-19. TCRdb's copy holds only in-frame clones and misses some; the assay was immunoSEQ multiplex PCR. The sample lists more than 85,000 clones; approximately 92% were seen once. Sequenced material: peripheral blood. Every receptor here comes from a man younger than 35 with acute or convalescent COVID-19.

J is TRBJ1-5 and V is TRBV27, with 7 bases identical to TRBD1. Germline V gene sequence: CDR1 MNHEY, CDR2 SMNVEV (reference sequence). With V trimmed by 3 bases and J by 9 bases, 5 bases remained unmatched. The CDR3 consists of 13 residues. The CDR3 spells CASSLFNRGPQHF. The CDR3 coding sequence is TGTGCCAGCAGTTTGTTTAACAGGGGGCCCCAGCATTTT.

A note on this clone: Different DNA sequences within this sample yield the same CDR3. This sequence joins TRBV6-6 and TRBJ1-5, with 8 bases that match TRBD1. V gave up 2 bases and J gave up 4 bases; unmatched junction bases: 4. CDR1 MNHNY and CDR2 SVGAGI come from the germline V gene (reference sequence). CDR3 length: 15 amino acids. The CDR3 DNA is TGTGCCAGCAGTTACCGGGGACAGGCAAATCAGCCCCAGCATTTT. Translation gives CASSYRGQANQPQHF.

The sample holds one count of this clone. V gene TRBV9 combines with J gene TRBJ2-1, with TRBD1 identical over 9 bases. V gave up 4 bases and J gave up 3 bases; unmatched junction bases: 8. From germline, CDR1 is SGDLS and CDR2 YYNGEE. This CDR3 comprises 16 residues. Here the CDR3 reads CASSPAGTGYYNEQFF. CDR3 sequence (DNA): TGTGCCAGCAGCCCCGCCGGGACAGGGTACTACAATGAGCAGTTCTTC.